This T cell receptor (beta chain) was identified during a study of T cell responses to AZD1222 COVID-19 vaccine. Regarding this clone: As yet, its antigen is unknown.

Using immunoSEQ multiplex PCR, the repertoire was profiled, and TCRdb retains in-frame clones only, with some absent. This sample has about 160,000 clones, with roughly 92% found just once. Study outcomes and limitations: Samples come after the peak T cell response, not at day 14. White British donors predominated, females outnumbered males, and clonal diversity was possibly underestimated.

The V gene's germline CDR1 is ENHRY and CDR2 SYGVKD. The CDR3 extends over 14 amino acids. Trimming removed 2 bases at V and 3 bases at J, with 9 bases between. The sequence was collected from an adult who received the AZD1222 COVID-19 vaccine. The sample was peripheral blood, taken 28 days after the second AZD1222 dose. The chain combines TRBV10-3 with TRBJ2-3, with D possibly being TRBD2 (5 bases). This CDR3 reads CAISEEGATDTQYF. In DNA, the CDR3 is TGTGCCATCAGTGAGGAGGGAGCGACAGATACGCAGTATTTT.